This TCR beta chain appears in the sequencing data of a study of shared clonotypes between healthy human individuals. General study points: A limitation of the genetic and exposure-history diversity represented arose from few donors.

Method: immunoSEQ multiplex PCR; TCRdb's copy keeps in-frame clones and lacks some. The repertoire holds approximately 320,000 clones, with around 67% as singletons. Concerning this clone itself: The antigen remains undetermined.

Trimming shortened V by 5 bases and J by 1 base, and 11 bases separated the two germline ends. This CDR3 has 14 amino acids. CDR1 SGHDT and CDR2 YYEEEE come from the germline V gene. The TCR sequence derives from a man younger than 45 in good health. The sample consisted of memory CD4+ T cells sorted from blood. Subset of the sample: CD45RA-negative fraction. The chain couples TRBV5-6 to TRBJ2-3; D remains unclear. In nucleotides, the CDR3 is TGTGCCAGCAGGTTCTTTGGGGGCACAGATACGCAGTATTTT. This gives the protein CASRFFGGTDTQYF. The full variable domain, in which reference TRBV5-6 and TRBJ2-3 provide the parts outside the CDR3, is DAGVTQSPTHLIKTRGQQVTLRCSPKSGHDTVSWYQQALGQGPQFIFQYYEEEERQRGNFPDRFSGHQFPNYSSELNVNALLLGDSALYLCASRFFGGTDTQYFGPGTRLTVL.